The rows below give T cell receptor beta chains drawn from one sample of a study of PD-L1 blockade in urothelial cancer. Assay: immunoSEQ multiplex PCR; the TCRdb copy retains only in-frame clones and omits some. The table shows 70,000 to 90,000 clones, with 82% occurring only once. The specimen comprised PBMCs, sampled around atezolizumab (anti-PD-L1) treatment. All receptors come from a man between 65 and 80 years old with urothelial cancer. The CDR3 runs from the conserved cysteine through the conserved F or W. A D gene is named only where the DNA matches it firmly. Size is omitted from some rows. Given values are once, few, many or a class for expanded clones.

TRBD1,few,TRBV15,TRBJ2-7,TGTGCCACCAGCAGAGAATTTACGGGACAGGCCGGCGAGCAGTACTTC,CATSREFTGQAGEQYF
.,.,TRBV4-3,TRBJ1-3,TGCGCCAGCAGCCAAGGTGGAGGCTCTGGAAACACCATATATTTT,CASSQGGGSGNTIYF
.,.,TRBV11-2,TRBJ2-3,TGTGCCAGCAGCTCCTCCGGGACTAGCACAGATACGCAGTATTTT,CASSSSGTSTDTQYF
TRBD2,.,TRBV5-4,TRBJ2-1,TGTGCCAGCAGCCCGGGACTAGCGGGGGGTTACAATGAGCAGTTCTTC,CASSPGLAGGYNEQFF
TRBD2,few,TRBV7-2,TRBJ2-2,TGTGCCAGCAGCTTAGCGGGGGGACTACGGACCGGGGAGCTGTTTTTT,CASSLAGGLRTGELFF
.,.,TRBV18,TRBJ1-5,TGTGCCAGCTCACCGCTGAGCGCCGCGAGCAATCAGCCCCAGCATTTT,CASSPLSAASNQPQHF
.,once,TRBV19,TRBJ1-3,TGTGCCAGTAGTATCAGGGGCCTTCGAGAGGCAAACACCATATATTTT,CASSIRGLREANTIYF
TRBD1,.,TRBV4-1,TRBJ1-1,TGCGCCAGCAGCGAGGGACAGGGCCTGACTGAAGCTTTCTTT,CASSEGQGLTEAFF
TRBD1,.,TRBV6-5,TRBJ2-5,TGTGCCAGCTCCATCGACAGGGGGGAGGAAGAGACCCAGTACTTC,CASSIDRGEEETQYF
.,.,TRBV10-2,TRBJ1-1,TGCGCCAGCAGTGAGTGGCGGGACACTGAAGCTTTCTTT,CASSEWRDTEAFF
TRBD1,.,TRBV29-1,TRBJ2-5,TGCAGCGTTGATCGGACAGGGGTACAAGAGACCCAGTACTTC,CSVDRTGVQETQYF
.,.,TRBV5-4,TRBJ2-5,TGTGCCAGCAGCTTGGCCGGCGGGGAGACCCAGTACTTC,CASSLAGGETQYF
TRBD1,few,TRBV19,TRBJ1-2,TGTGCCAGTAGTACCGAACCTATGACAGGGAACTATGGCTACACCTTC,CASSTEPMTGNYGYTF
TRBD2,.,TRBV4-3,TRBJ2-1,TGCGCCAGCAGCCAAGCAGGACTAGCGGAGGTTGAGCAGTTCTTC,CASSQAGLAEVEQFF
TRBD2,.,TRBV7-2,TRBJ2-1,TGTGCCAGCAGCCTGACTAGCGGGGGGGCCGGTGAGCAGTTCTTC,CASSLTSGGAGEQFF
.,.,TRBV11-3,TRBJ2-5,TGTGCCAGCAGCTTAGATGCATCGAGGCAGACGTACCAAGAGACCCAGTACTTC,CASSLDASRQTYQETQYF
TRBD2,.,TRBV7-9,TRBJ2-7,TGTGCCAGCACGCGGAGGGCTAGCGGGAGAGGGAACGAGCAGTACTTC,CASTRRASGRGNEQYF
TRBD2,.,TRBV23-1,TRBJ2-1,TGCGCCAGCAGTCAACTGGCTACGCGGGGGGGTTACAATGAGCAGTTCTTC,CASSQLATRGGYNEQFF
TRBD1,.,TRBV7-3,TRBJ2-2,TGTGCCAGCAGCTTAGGGGGGACAGGGAACACCGGGGAGCTGTTTTTT,CASSLGGTGNTGELFF
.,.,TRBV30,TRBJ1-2,TGTGCCTGGAAACGGGGCTATGGCTACACCTTC,CAWKRGYGYTF
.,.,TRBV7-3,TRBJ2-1,TGTGCCACCTCCAACGGGCAGGGGTACAATGAGCAGTTCTTC,CATSNGQGYNEQFF
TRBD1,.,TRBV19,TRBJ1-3,TGTGCCAGTAGTATTCAGGGGGCTTCGGGAAACACCATATATTTT,CASSIQGASGNTIYF
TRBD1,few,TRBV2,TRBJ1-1,TGTGCCAGCTGGGAGGCAGGGGGCATGGGACGGCCTCCTGAAGCTTTCTTT,CASWEAGGMGRPPEAFF
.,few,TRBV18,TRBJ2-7,TGTGCCAGCTCTAAAATCGAGGGGGAGCACTACGAGCAGTACTTC,CASSKIEGEHYEQYF
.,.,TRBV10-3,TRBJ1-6,TGTGCCATCAGTGAGCCGGGTGGATCCTCCCTCACCCTCCACTTT,CAISEPGGSSLTLHF
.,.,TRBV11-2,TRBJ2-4,TGTGCCAGCAGCCCGAGGGAGGTGGACAAAAACATTCAGTACTTC,CASSPREVDKNIQYF
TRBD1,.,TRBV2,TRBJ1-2,TGTGCCAGCGGAGGACAGGGGGCCTATGGCTACACCTTC,CASGGQGAYGYTF